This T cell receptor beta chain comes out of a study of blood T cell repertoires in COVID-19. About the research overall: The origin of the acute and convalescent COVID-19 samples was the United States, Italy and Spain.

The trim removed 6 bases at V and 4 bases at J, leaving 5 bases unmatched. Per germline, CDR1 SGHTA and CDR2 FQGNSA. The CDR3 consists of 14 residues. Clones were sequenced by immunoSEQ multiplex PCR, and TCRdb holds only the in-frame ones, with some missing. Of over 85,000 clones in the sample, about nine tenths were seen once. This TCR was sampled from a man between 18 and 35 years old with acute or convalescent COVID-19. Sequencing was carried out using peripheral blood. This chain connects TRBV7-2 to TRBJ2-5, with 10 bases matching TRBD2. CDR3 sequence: CASRPRLAGETQYF. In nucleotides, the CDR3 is TGTGCCAGCAGGCCAAGACTAGCGGGAGAGACCCAGTACTTC. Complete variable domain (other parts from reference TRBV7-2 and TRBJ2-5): GAGVSQSPSNKVTEKGKDVELRCDPISGHTALYWYRQSLGQGLEFLIYFQGNSAPDKSGLPSDRFSAERTGGSVSTLTIQRTQQEDSAVYLCASRPRLAGETQYFGPGTRLLVL.